Below are 10 T cell receptor beta chains sequenced from a single sample in a study of blood T cell repertoires in COVID-19. Clones were read by immunoSEQ multiplex PCR, and TCRdb kept only the in-frame ones, dropping some. Among 100,000 to 150,000 clones, approximately 80% were seen once, and the ten largest hold about 40%. The source material was peripheral blood. These receptor sequences come from a man aged 40-49 years with active or convalescent COVID-19.

The V and J genes are TRBV29-1 and TRBJ2-1; 8 positions match TRBD1. Germline V CDR1 and CDR2: SQVTM, ANQGSEA. J gave up 9 bases and V 8 bases, and 12 bases lay outside the gene matches. The CDR3 spans 13 residues. CDR3 in DNA: TGCAGCACCGGACAGGGTCGCATCAGTGAGCAGTTCTTC. It translates to CSTGQGRISEQFF.

This sequence joins TRBV7-2 and TRBJ2-7; TRBD1 aligns across 9 bases. The junction had 9 bases not matched to a gene; V was cut back by 6 bases and J by 3 bases. This CDR3 comprises 15 residues. Germline V gives CDR1 SGHTA, CDR2 FQGNSA. The CDR3 DNA reads TGTGCCAGCAGGTATGGCGGGACAGGGATCTACGAGCAGTACTTC. Translation gives CASRYGGTGIYEQYF.

The chain links TRBV27 to TRBJ1-2, with a tentative D call TRBD1 (6 bases). The CDR3 extends over 14 amino acids. Germline V CDR1 and CDR2: MNHEY, SMNVEV (reference sequence). Trimming shortened V by 4 bases and J by 6 bases, and 15 bases separated the two germline ends. CDR3 residues: CASSSYTGRDGYTF. The DNA for the CDR3 is TGTGCCAGCAGTTCATATACAGGGAGAGATGGCTACACCTTC.

The chain has TRBV30 and TRBJ2-2; tentative D call: TRBD1 (6 bases). Trimming cost V 6 bases and J 0 bases, with 14 bases left between them. The CDR3 extends over 15 amino acids. Germline-derived CDR1 and CDR2 are GTSNPN and SVGIG (reference sequence). For the CDR3, the DNA is TGTGCCTGCAACAAGGACAGCACGAACACCGGGGAGCTGTTTTTT. Amino acid sequence: CACNKDSTNTGELFF.

The rearrangement links TRBV11-3 to TRBJ2-2; D gene unclear. V was trimmed by 2 bases and J by 0 bases, leaving 7 bases between them. Germline V gives CDR1 SGHNT, CDR2 YENEEA. This CDR3 is built from 15 residues. CDR3 loop: CASSLRRSNTGELFF. The CDR3 region has the DNA TGTGCCAGCAGCTTACGCAGGTCGAACACCGGGGAGCTGTTTTTT.

The chain combines TRBV19 with TRBJ2-2; 7 bases fit TRBD2. V gave up 5 bases and J gave up 2 bases; unmatched junction bases: 5. The CDR3 has 15 amino acids. Germline CDR1 is LNHDA and CDR2 is SQIVND (reference sequence). This chain's CDR3 is CASSPAGVNTGELFF. CDR3 nucleotides: TGTGCCAGTAGTCCGGCGGGAGTTAACACCGGGGAGCTGTTTTTT.

This rearrangement joins TRBV14 to TRBJ1-1; the D is unclear. Trimming left V 3 bases short and J 0 bases short, with 5 bases between. There are 13 residues in the CDR3. Germline V lookup: CDR1 SGHDN, CDR2 FVKESK. DNA of the CDR3: TGTGCCAGCAGCCACATCATGAACACTGAAGCTTTCTTT. This sequence encodes CASSHIMNTEAFF.

The chain links TRBV9 to TRBJ1-5; D gene unclear. With 0 bases removed from V and 6 bases from J, the gap between germline ends came to 13 bases. The CDR3 sequence is 15 residues long. Germline CDR1 and CDR2: SGDLS and YYNGEE. CDR3 sequence reads: CASSVDGYEGQPQHF. The CDR3 DNA reads TGTGCCAGCAGCGTAGACGGTTACGAGGGTCAGCCCCAGCATTTT.

The V call is TRBV4-3, the J call TRBJ1-6; D might be TRBD1 (6 bases). Trimming removed 4 bases at V and 9 bases at J, with 19 bases between. The CDR3 has 16 residues. Germline CDR1 reads LGHNA; CDR2 reads YSLEER. CDR3 sequence reads: CASSPQTGRTASPLHF. In DNA form, the CDR3 reads TGCGCCAGCAGCCCTCAGACGGGGCGGACAGCTTCACCCCTCCACTTT.

The V call is TRBV7-3, the J call TRBJ2-1; TRBD2 matches at 7 bases. Trimming at V came to 2 bases and at J to 6 bases, leaving 13 bases not matched to a gene. This CDR3 has 17 residues. Germline V gene lookup returns CDR1 SGHTA and CDR2 FQGTGA. The CDR3 nucleotides are TGTGCCAGCAGCTTAGGGTCGAGGCGGGAGTTCAGCAATGAGCAGTTCTTC. The encoded protein is CASSLGSRREFSNEQFF.